Listed here is a single T cell receptor (beta chain). This entry is derived from a study of blood T cell repertoires in COVID-19. J gave up 4 bases and V 6 bases, and 4 bases lay outside the gene matches. This CDR3 region has 14 residues. Germline V CDR1 and CDR2: SNHLY, FYNNEI. Profiling relied on immunoSEQ multiplex PCR, and the TCRdb table lists in-frame clones only, not all of them. The repertoire holds hundreds of thousands of clones, around 87% seen once, with approximately 1.5% in the top ten. This TCR was sampled from a woman aged 40 to 55 who had recovered from COVID-19. V and J are TRBV2 and TRBJ1-3, with 9 nucleotides matching TRBD1. Sequenced sample: peripheral blood. CDR3 coding DNA: TGTGCCAGCAGGGATGGGACAGGGGGAAACACCATATATTTT. Its protein is CASRDGTGGNTIYF.